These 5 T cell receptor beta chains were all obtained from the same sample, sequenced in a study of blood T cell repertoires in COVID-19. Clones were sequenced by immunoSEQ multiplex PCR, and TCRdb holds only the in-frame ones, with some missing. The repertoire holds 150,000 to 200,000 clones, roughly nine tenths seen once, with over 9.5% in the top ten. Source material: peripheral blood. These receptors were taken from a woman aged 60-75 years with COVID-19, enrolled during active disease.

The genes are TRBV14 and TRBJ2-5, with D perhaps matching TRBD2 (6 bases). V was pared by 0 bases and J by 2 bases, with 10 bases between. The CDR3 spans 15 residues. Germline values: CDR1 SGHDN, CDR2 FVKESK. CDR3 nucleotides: TGTGCCAGCAGCCAAGAGAAGGACTATCAAGAGACCCAGTACTTC. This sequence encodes CASSQEKDYQETQYF.

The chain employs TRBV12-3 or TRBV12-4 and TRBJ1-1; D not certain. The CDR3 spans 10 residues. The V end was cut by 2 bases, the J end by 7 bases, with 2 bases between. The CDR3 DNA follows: TGTGCCAGCAGTTTACGTGAAGCTTTCTTT. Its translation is CASSLREAFF.

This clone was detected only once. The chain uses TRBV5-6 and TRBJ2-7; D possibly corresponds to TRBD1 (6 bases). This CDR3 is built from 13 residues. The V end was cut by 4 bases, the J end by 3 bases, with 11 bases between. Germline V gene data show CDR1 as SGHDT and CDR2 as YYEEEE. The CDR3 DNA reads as TGTGCCAGCAGCCCCCGGGACAACTACGAGCAGTACTTC. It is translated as CASSPRDNYEQYF.

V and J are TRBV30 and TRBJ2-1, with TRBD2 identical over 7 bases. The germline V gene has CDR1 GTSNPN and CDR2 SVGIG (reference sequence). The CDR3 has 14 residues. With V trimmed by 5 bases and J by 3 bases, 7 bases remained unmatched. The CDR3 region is CAWGWTSLYNEQFF. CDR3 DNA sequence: TGTGCCTGGGGCTGGACTAGTCTCTACAATGAGCAGTTCTTC.

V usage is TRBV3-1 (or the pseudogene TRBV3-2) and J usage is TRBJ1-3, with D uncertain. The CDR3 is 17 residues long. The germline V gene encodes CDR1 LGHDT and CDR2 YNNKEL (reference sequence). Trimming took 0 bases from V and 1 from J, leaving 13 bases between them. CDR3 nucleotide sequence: TGTGCCAGCAGCCAAGATATGGTCAGTCTTTCTGGAAACACCATATATTTT. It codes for CASSQDMVSLSGNTIYF.